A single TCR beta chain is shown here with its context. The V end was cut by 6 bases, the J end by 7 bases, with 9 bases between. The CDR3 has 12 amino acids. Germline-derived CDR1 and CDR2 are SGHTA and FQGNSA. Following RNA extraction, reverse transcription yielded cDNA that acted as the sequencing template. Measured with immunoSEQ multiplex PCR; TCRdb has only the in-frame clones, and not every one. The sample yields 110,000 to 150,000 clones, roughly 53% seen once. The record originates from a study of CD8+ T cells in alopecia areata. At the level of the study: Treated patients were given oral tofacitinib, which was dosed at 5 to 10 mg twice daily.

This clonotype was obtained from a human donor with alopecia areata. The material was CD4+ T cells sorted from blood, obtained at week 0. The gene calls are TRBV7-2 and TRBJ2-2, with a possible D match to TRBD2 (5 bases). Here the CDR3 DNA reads TGTGCCAGCAGTTGGGAGATCGGGGAGCTGTTTTTT. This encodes CASSWEIGELFF.